The clone carrying this T cell receptor beta chain was seen repeatedly, ten times or more. Between the trimmed V and J ends, which lost 2 bases and 2 bases, there was a span of 10 bases. Germline V gives CDR1 KGHSH, CDR2 LQKENI. This CDR3 has 15 residues. This record comes from a study of early T cells in non-severe SARS-CoV-2 infection. Each CDR3 protein gets one entry after TCRdb re-called the 5' RACE reads with MiXCR. The sample holds roughly 86,000 distinct CDR3 sequences, about 15% seen once. The TCR sequence derives from an adult who was a healthcare worker with PCR-confirmed SARS-CoV-2 infection or an uninfected control (not recorded which). The sample taken for sequencing was whole blood. The rearrangement joins TRBV18 to TRBJ1-3; D unresolved. This chain's CDR3 is CASSPASWTGNTIYF. The DNA for the CDR3 is TGTGCCAGCTCACCAGCTTCCTGGACTGGAAACACCATATATTTT.